Following are 3 T cell receptor beta chains from one sample sequenced in a study of vaccination and CD4 T cells after COVID-19. With the Oncomine TCR Beta short-read assay, DNA from cultured CD4+ T cells was sequenced. TCRdb reprocessed the PCR reads via MiXCR and lists one record per CDR3 protein. The sample shows roughly 19,000 distinct CDR3 sequences, approximately 44% of them seen only once. Time point reported: late sampling 161 to 241 days after vaccination in a few convalescent patients. Noted treatment: approximately 10-day PBMC culture with coronavirus spike peptide pools or control peptides (ViraFEST assay). The antigens of these receptors remain unknown. The sequencing here drew on CD4+ T cells from blood, cultured in vitro, taken about 7 months after SARS-CoV-2 vaccination. Receptors were obtained from a human donor who had recovered from COVID-19.

DNA for the CDR3: TGTGCCAGCAGCTTAGCAACGCTTGGACAGAGCAACTATGGCTACACCTTC. Its protein is CASSLATLGQSNYGYTF. This chain uses TRBV11-3 with TRBJ1-2; possible D gene TRBD1, 6 bases. V dropped 1 base and J dropped 2 bases, with 17 bases sitting between them. The CDR3 is 17 amino acids. Germline V gene lookup returns CDR1 SGHNT and CDR2 YENEEA.

The CDR3 here is CASISQPGLGYTF. The CDR3 coding sequence is TGTGCCAGCATAAGTCAACCAGGCCTTGGCTACACCTTC. The chain joins TRBV28 to TRBJ1-2; no firm D call. CDR1 MDHEN and CDR2 SYDVKM come from the germline V gene. The CDR3 runs to 13 residues. Between the trimmed V and J ends, which lost 7 bases and 7 bases, there was a span of 16 bases.

This rearrangement joins TRBV20-1 to TRBJ2-5; tentative D call: TRBD2 (6 bases). V gave up 1 base and J gave up 3 bases, with 15 bases separating them. The CDR3 is 15 amino acids. From germline, CDR1 is DFQATT and CDR2 SNEGSKA (reference sequence). CDR3 bases: TGCAGTGCTAGAGTGTCTCGTAGACTAGAAGAGACCCAGTACTTC. Protein sequence: CSARVSRRLEETQYF.